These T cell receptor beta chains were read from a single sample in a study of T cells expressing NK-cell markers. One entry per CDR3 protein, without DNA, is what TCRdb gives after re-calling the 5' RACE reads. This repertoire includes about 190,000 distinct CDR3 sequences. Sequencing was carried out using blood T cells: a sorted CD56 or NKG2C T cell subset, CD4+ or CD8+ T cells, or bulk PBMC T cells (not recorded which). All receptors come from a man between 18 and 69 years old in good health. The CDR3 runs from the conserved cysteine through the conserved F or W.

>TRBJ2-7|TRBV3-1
CASSLRLDSYEQYF
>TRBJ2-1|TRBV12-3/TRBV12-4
CASSSPNRGPRYNEQFF
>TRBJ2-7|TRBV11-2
CASSLQGSSYEQYF
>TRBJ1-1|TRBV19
CASLPGHAVGAFF
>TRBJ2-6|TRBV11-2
CASSLEDRGVTGANVLTF
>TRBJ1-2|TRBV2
CAIYLLGQGNYGYTF
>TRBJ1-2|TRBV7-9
CASSSPRGQGYGYTF
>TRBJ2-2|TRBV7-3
CASSLLEAGELFF
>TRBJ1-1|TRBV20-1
CSARDSWTGGNTEAFF
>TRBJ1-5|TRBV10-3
CAIRRDVRYSNQPQHF
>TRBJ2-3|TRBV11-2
CASSLLLAGAPDTQYF
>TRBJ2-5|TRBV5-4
CASSFWGKAEETQYF
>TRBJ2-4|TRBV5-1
CASRRQGAEAKNIQYF
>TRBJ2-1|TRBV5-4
CASSGATSTYYNEQFF
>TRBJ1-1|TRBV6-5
CASSYSNSGALNTEAFF
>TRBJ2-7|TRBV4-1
CASSQDSNRPFYEQYF
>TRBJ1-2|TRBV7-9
CASSTDAANYGYTF
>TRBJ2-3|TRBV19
CASSAKNRGPDTQYF
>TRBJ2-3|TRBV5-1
CASSPEAPGLARDTQYF
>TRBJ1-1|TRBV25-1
CASSAGGVDEAFF
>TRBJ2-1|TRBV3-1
CASSQDWDRAFF
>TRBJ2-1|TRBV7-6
CASSLVSGLAGGPFEQFF
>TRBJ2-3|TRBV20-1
CSARDERGPGTDTQYF
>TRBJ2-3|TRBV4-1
CASSAQGPTDTQYF
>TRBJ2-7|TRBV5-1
CASSWDTQGANYQYYEQYF
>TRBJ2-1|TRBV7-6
CASSLSSLYNEQFF
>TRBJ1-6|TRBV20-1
CSASNAGLTGDSPLHF
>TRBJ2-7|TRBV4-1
CASSQVGGGAKYEQYF
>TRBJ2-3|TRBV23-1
CASVRDEKICTDTQYF
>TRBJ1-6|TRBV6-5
CASSFGVRDSPLHF
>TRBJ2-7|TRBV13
CASSLADRSDNYYEQYF
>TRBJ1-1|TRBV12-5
CASGMTGAGNAEAFF
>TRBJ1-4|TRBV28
CASSTSDRATNEKLFF
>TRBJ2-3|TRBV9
CASSVSKGHTQYF
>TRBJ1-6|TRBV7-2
CASSLVFETYNSPLHF
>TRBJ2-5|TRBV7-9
CASRPGTSGQETQYF
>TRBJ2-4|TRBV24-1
CATSDRRVQYF
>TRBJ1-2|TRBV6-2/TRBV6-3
CASSYSEKGGYTF
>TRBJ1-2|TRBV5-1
CASSLGRGNAYGYTF